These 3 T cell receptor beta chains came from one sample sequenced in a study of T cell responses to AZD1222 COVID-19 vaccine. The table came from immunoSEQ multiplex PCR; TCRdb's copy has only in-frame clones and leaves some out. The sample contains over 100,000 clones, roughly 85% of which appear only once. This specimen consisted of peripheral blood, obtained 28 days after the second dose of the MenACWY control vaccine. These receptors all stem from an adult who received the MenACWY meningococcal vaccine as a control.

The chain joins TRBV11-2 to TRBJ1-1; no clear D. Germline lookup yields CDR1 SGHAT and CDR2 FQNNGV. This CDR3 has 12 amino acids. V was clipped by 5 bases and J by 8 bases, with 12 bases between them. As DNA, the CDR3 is TGTGCCAGCAGCCCCGAGGTAACGGAAGCTTTCTTT. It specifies CASSPEVTEAFF.

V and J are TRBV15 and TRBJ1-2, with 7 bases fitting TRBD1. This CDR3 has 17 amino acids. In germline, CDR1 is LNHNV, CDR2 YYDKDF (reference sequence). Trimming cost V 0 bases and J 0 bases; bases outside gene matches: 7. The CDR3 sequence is CATSRDYSGTANYGYTF. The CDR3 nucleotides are TGTGCCACCAGCAGAGATTACTCCGGGACAGCTAACTATGGCTACACCTTC.

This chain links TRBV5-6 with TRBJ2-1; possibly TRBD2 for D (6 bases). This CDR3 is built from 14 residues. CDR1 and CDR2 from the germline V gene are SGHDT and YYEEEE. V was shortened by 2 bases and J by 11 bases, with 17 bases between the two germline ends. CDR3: CASSFRFEGGKQFF. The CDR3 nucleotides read TGTGCCAGCAGCTTTAGGTTTGAGGGAGGTAAGCAGTTCTTC.